The rows below give T cell receptor beta chains drawn from one sample of a study of chemoradiotherapy in HPV16-positive cancers. Assay: immunoSEQ multiplex PCR; the TCRdb copy retains only in-frame clones and omits some. The sample holds roughly 23,000 clones; approximately 92% are singletons and the top ten take 17%. Specimen: blood, collected from a patient who underwent chemoradiotherapy. The receptors were sampled from a human donor with HPV-associated anogenital cancer. Each CDR3 is given with its conserved first and last residue. The D gene is left open where the match is weak. Rows may omit the clone size; those that give it use once, few, many or a size class.

D	V	size	J	DNA	CDR3
.	TRBV6-5	.	TRBJ2-5	TGTGCCAGCAGGTCTCTGGAGACCCAGTACTTC	CASRSLETQYF
.	TRBV28	.	TRBJ2-1	TGTGCCAGCAGTTTGGAGTCGTGGGACCATGAGCAGTTCTTC	CASSLESWDHEQFF
.	TRBV4-3	.	TRBJ2-2	TGCGCCAGCAGCCAAGATGCATCAGGTGGGGCCGGGGAGCTGTTTTTT	CASSQDASGGAGELFF
TRBD2	TRBV7-9	.	TRBJ2-1	TGTGCCAGCAGCCAACGGACTAGCGGGAGTCGGTTTGAGCAGTTCTTC	CASSQRTSGSRFEQFF
TRBD2	TRBV4-3	once	TRBJ2-1	TGCGCCAGCAGCCAAGAAGCGACTAGCCGGAGGGGGCAGTTCTTC	CASSQEATSRRGQFF
.	TRBV19	.	TRBJ2-3	TGTGCCAGTAGTATAGGTCTTAGTCGGACCCTCACAGATACGCAGTATTTT	CASSIGLSRTLTDTQYF
.	TRBV15	.	TRBJ1-4	TGTGCCACCAGCAGAGCAGCAACCGGACTGCTTAATGAAAAACTGTTTTTT	CATSRAATGLLNEKLFF
.	TRBV28	.	TRBJ1-5	TGTGCCAGCGGGATCCCCTCCGTTGGTTATAATCAGCCCCAGCATTTT	CASGIPSVGYNQPQHF
TRBD1	TRBV2	.	TRBJ2-2	TGTGCCATTCTACAGGGGGCGTCGAACACCGGGGAGCTGTTTTTT	CAILQGASNTGELFF
.	TRBV6-5	.	TRBJ2-7	TGTGCCAGCAGGCACAGGGAGGACGACGAGCAGTACTTC	CASRHREDDEQYF
TRBD2	TRBV7-9	once	TRBJ2-7	TGTGCCAGCAGCTCGGTAGGGGGGCTAGCGGGAGTAAGGCAGTACTTC	CASSSVGGLAGVRQYF
TRBD1	TRBV5-1	.	TRBJ2-5	TGCGCCAGCAGCTGGGGGGGACAGGGAGCTCAAGAGACCCAGTACTTC	CASSWGGQGAQETQYF
TRBD1	TRBV19	.	TRBJ2-1	TGTGCCAGTAGAGACTCCGGGACAGACTACAATGAGCAGTTCTTC	CASRDSGTDYNEQFF
.	TRBV19	.	TRBJ1-1	TGTGCCAGTAGTACGGGGAACACTGAAGCTTTCTTT	CASSTGNTEAFF
.	TRBV6-6	once	TRBJ1-1	TGTGCCAGCAACACACAAACAGGACCAGCCAAAGAAGCTTTCTTT	CASNTQTGPAKEAFF